This T cell receptor beta chain came from a study of cytomegalovirus exposure and HLA in healthy donors. General study points: Presence/absence analyses treated sequencing depth as roughly uniform across donors. 87-base-pair reads could not separate some V segments, including TRBV6-2 and TRBV6-3.

This CDR3 has 15 amino acids. J was trimmed by 3 bases and V by 4 bases; bases with no gene match: 8. Germline-derived CDR1 and CDR2 are LGHNA and YNFKEQ. Primers included in the PCR were 60 Vbeta and 13 Jbeta primers. The assay was immunoSEQ multiplex PCR, and TCRdb's table has in-frame clones only and misses some. This repertoire shows 43,000 or so clones, under 65% found once; its top ten account for around 8.7%. Note on this clone: What it binds is not known.

The receptor's source is a human donor in good health. The chain recombines TRBV4-2 with TRBJ1-2; TRBD1 matches at 7 bases. Sequences were obtained from PBMCs. The CDR3 region is CASSPRQGRDYGYTF. The DNA for the CDR3 is TGTGCCAGCAGCCCTCGACAGGGTCGGGACTATGGCTACACCTTC.